Listed below are T cell receptor beta chains from one sample, sequenced in a study of cytotoxic CD8 clonotypes in ibrutinib-treated CLL. Some clones are missing from TCRdb's copy, which holds only in-frame ones; the method was immunoSEQ multiplex PCR. The sample records more than 140,000 clones, 77% being singletons. This specimen was PBMCs, taken after 12 months of ibrutinib treatment. These receptors all come from a human donor with chronic lymphocytic leukemia. Each CDR3 is given with its conserved first and last residue. Each record gives: clone size, J gene, D gene, V gene, CDR3 protein, CDR3 DNA. D genes are given only for firm matches. Clone size, where shown, is once, few, many, or a class for clones that have expanded.

clone_size: .; j_call: TRBJ2-7; d_call: .; v_call: TRBV7-6; cdr3_aa: CASSLAGGTYEQYF; cdr3_nt: TGTGCCAGCAGCTTAGCGGGAGGAACCTACGAGCAGTACTTC
clone_size: .; j_call: TRBJ1-5; d_call: .; v_call: TRBV28; cdr3_aa: CASSREEFRSNQPQHF; cdr3_nt: TGTGCCAGCAGCAGGGAGGAGTTCAGGAGCAATCAGCCCCAGCATTTT
clone_size: .; j_call: TRBJ1-2; d_call: TRBD1; v_call: TRBV30; cdr3_aa: CACRTGPNYGYTF; cdr3_nt: TGTGCCTGCCGGACAGGCCCGAACTATGGCTACACCTTC
clone_size: once; j_call: TRBJ1-5; d_call: .; v_call: TRBV27; cdr3_aa: CASSRQWSQPQHF; cdr3_nt: TGTGCCAGCAGCCGACAGTGGAGTCAGCCCCAGCATTTT
clone_size: .; j_call: TRBJ1-3; d_call: .; v_call: TRBV7-2; cdr3_aa: CASSLLSSGNTIYF; cdr3_nt: TGTGCCAGCAGCTTACTCAGCTCTGGAAACACCATATATTTT
clone_size: .; j_call: TRBJ1-5; d_call: TRBD1; v_call: TRBV27; cdr3_aa: CASRPDRMASNQPQHF; cdr3_nt: TGTGCCAGCAGACCGGACAGGATGGCGAGCAATCAGCCCCAGCATTTT
clone_size: .; j_call: TRBJ2-4; d_call: TRBD1; v_call: TRBV4-3; cdr3_aa: CASSQGGQGRNIQYF; cdr3_nt: TGCGCCAGCAGCCAAGGGGGACAGGGGAGGAACATTCAGTACTTC
clone_size: many; j_call: TRBJ2-3; d_call: TRBD2; v_call: TRBV6-5; cdr3_aa: CASSYGGGATDTQYF; cdr3_nt: TGTGCCAGCAGTTACGGCGGGGGGGCAACTGATACGCAGTATTTT
clone_size: .; j_call: TRBJ1-1; d_call: .; v_call: TRBV21-1; cdr3_aa: CASSKGKGRNEAFF; cdr3_nt: TGTGCCAGCAGCAAAGGGAAGGGGCGTAATGAAGCTTTCTTT
clone_size: .; j_call: TRBJ1-5; d_call: .; v_call: TRBV7-9; cdr3_aa: CASSVGVDQPQHF; cdr3_nt: TGTGCCAGCAGCGTAGGGGTTGATCAGCCCCAGCATTTT
clone_size: few; j_call: TRBJ2-3; d_call: .; v_call: TRBV6-5; cdr3_aa: CASSYSLTALPDTQYF; cdr3_nt: TGTGCCAGCAGTTACTCGTTAACAGCTTTGCCAGATACGCAGTATTTT
clone_size: few; j_call: TRBJ2-5; d_call: TRBD1; v_call: TRBV7-6; cdr3_aa: CASSEVGTGVGETQYF; cdr3_nt: TGTGCCAGCAGCGAAGTAGGGACAGGGGTAGGGGAGACCCAGTACTTC
clone_size: once; j_call: TRBJ1-2; d_call: .; v_call: TRBV6-4; cdr3_aa: CASSNDRNYGYTF; cdr3_nt: TGTGCCAGCAGTAACGACCGTAACTATGGCTACACCTTC
clone_size: .; j_call: TRBJ2-1; d_call: .; v_call: TRBV6-1; cdr3_aa: CASSVTSDIEQFF; cdr3_nt: TGTGCCAGCAGTGTTACGAGCGACATAGAGCAGTTCTTC
clone_size: .; j_call: TRBJ1-1; d_call: TRBD1; v_call: TRBV30; cdr3_aa: CAWSAKNRGLTEAFF; cdr3_nt: TGTGCCTGGAGTGCAAAAAACAGGGGGCTCACTGAAGCTTTCTTT
clone_size: .; j_call: TRBJ2-7; d_call: TRBD2; v_call: TRBV15; cdr3_aa: CATSRQGGEQYF; cdr3_nt: TGTGCCACCAGCAGACAGGGAGGGGAGCAGTACTTC
clone_size: .; j_call: TRBJ2-4; d_call: TRBD1; v_call: TRBV7-3; cdr3_aa: CASSSDRGNIQYF; cdr3_nt: TGTGCCAGCAGCTCAGACAGGGGCAACATTCAGTACTTC
clone_size: many; j_call: TRBJ1-1; d_call: .; v_call: TRBV29-1; cdr3_aa: CSGGGKNTEAFF; cdr3_nt: TGCAGCGGTGGGGGGAAGAACACTGAAGCTTTCTTT
clone_size: .; j_call: TRBJ2-7; d_call: TRBD2; v_call: TRBV4-3; cdr3_aa: CASSQGWREMTYEQYF; cdr3_nt: TGCGCCAGCAGCCAAGGGTGGCGGGAGATGACCTACGAGCAGTACTTC
clone_size: few; j_call: TRBJ1-6; d_call: TRBD1; v_call: TRBV5-1; cdr3_aa: CASSPDRDYNSPLHF; cdr3_nt: TGCGCCAGCAGCCCTGACAGGGATTATAATTCACCCCTCCACTTT
clone_size: .; j_call: TRBJ2-1; d_call: TRBD1; v_call: TRBV27; cdr3_aa: CASSFPDRYNEQFF; cdr3_nt: TGTGCCAGCAGTTTCCCGGACAGGTACAATGAGCAGTTCTTC
clone_size: .; j_call: TRBJ2-1; d_call: TRBD2; v_call: TRBV9; cdr3_aa: CASSIRLAGGPPDEQFF; cdr3_nt: TGTGCCAGCAGCATCAGACTAGCGGGAGGGCCCCCCGATGAGCAGTTCTTC
clone_size: many; j_call: TRBJ1-2; d_call: .; v_call: TRBV5-6; cdr3_aa: CASSLVPEYYGYTF; cdr3_nt: TGTGCCAGCAGCTTGGTACCGGAATACTATGGCTACACCTTC
clone_size: .; j_call: TRBJ2-7; d_call: TRBD2; v_call: TRBV4-3; cdr3_aa: CASSQDGSGGRFSYEQYF; cdr3_nt: TGCGCCAGCAGCCAAGATGGGTCCGGCGGGAGGTTCTCCTACGAGCAGTACTTC
clone_size: few; j_call: TRBJ1-3; d_call: .; v_call: TRBV5-4; cdr3_aa: CASSFDDISGNTIYF; cdr3_nt: TGTGCCAGCAGCTTTGACGATATCTCTGGAAACACCATATATTTT
clone_size: .; j_call: TRBJ2-1; d_call: .; v_call: TRBV15; cdr3_aa: CATKPYPSSYNEQFF; cdr3_nt: TGTGCCACCAAACCGTACCCGAGCTCCTACAATGAGCAGTTCTTC
clone_size: .; j_call: TRBJ1-1; d_call: .; v_call: TRBV21-1; cdr3_aa: CASRSKTGTGNTEAFF; cdr3_nt: TGTGCCAGCAGGTCAAAAACCGGGACAGGGAACACTGAAGCTTTCTTT
clone_size: .; j_call: TRBJ2-7; d_call: TRBD2; v_call: TRBV7-9; cdr3_aa: CASNPTRTSGSLEQYF; cdr3_nt: TGTGCCAGCAACCCCACCCGAACTAGCGGGAGTCTCGAGCAGTACTTC
clone_size: .; j_call: TRBJ2-1; d_call: TRBD2; v_call: TRBV4-2; cdr3_aa: CASSQRTSGGLYNEQFF; cdr3_nt: TGTGCCAGCAGCCAGAGAACTAGCGGGGGGTTGTACAATGAGCAGTTCTTC
clone_size: .; j_call: TRBJ1-4; d_call: .; v_call: TRBV27; cdr3_aa: CASSLIPTNEKLFF; cdr3_nt: TGTGCCAGCAGTTTAATTCCAACTAATGAAAAACTGTTTTTT
clone_size: .; j_call: TRBJ2-3; d_call: .; v_call: TRBV5-1; cdr3_aa: CASSFLASSTDTQYF; cdr3_nt: TGCGCCAGCAGCTTCCTAGCTTCTAGCACAGATACGCAGTATTTT
clone_size: few; j_call: TRBJ2-7; d_call: .; v_call: TRBV4-1; cdr3_aa: CASSQERGSYEQYF; cdr3_nt: TGCGCCAGCAGCCAAGAAAGGGGCTCCTACGAGCAGTACTTC
clone_size: .; j_call: TRBJ1-4; d_call: .; v_call: TRBV30; cdr3_aa: CAWSHRDTSNEKLFF; cdr3_nt: TGTGCCTGGAGCCATAGGGACACCTCTAATGAAAAACTGTTTTTT
clone_size: .; j_call: TRBJ1-4; d_call: .; v_call: TRBV5-6; cdr3_aa: CASTDTRAFNEKLFF; cdr3_nt: TGTGCCAGCACCGATACCCGGGCCTTTAATGAAAAACTGTTTTTT
clone_size: few; j_call: TRBJ2-2; d_call: TRBD2; v_call: TRBV19; cdr3_aa: CASSREGTGELFF; cdr3_nt: TGTGCCAGTAGTAGGGAGGGAACCGGGGAGCTGTTTTTT
clone_size: .; j_call: TRBJ1-1; d_call: TRBD1; v_call: TRBV19; cdr3_aa: CASSIPGRGHLYTEAFF; cdr3_nt: TGTGCCAGTAGTATACCTGGGAGGGGGCATCTTTATACTGAAGCTTTCTTT
clone_size: .; j_call: TRBJ1-2; d_call: .; v_call: TRBV20-1; cdr3_aa: CSAPGPNGYTF; cdr3_nt: TGCAGTGCCCCAGGCCCGAATGGCTACACCTTC
clone_size: .; j_call: TRBJ1-1; d_call: .; v_call: TRBV30; cdr3_aa: CAWSDGRGWSFF; cdr3_nt: TGTGCCTGGAGTGACGGCAGGGGTTGGTCTTTCTTT
clone_size: .; j_call: TRBJ2-1; d_call: TRBD2; v_call: TRBV29-1; cdr3_aa: CSDLTQRRGSSYNEQFF; cdr3_nt: TGCAGCGACCTGACCCAACGGCGGGGGAGCTCCTACAATGAGCAGTTCTTC